These 17 T cell receptor beta chains share one sample of origin, sequenced in a study of blood T cell repertoires in COVID-19. Clones were sequenced by immunoSEQ multiplex PCR, and TCRdb holds only the in-frame ones, with some missing. This table holds about 230,000 clones, more than 75% found once. Sequencing used peripheral blood. The receptors originated from a man aged 45-65 years with COVID-19, enrolled during active disease.

The V call is TRBV12-3 or TRBV12-4, the J call TRBJ2-7; no firm D call. This CDR3 has 13 amino acids. The V end was cut by 7 bases, the J end by 0 bases, with 10 bases between. This chain's CDR3 is CASNLGTSYEQYF. The CDR3 nucleotides are TGTGCCAGCAACCTTGGCACCTCCTACGAGCAGTACTTC.

The chain carries TRBV30 and TRBJ2-7; 8 bases align to TRBD1. Germline assignment: CDR1 GTSNPN and CDR2 SVGIG (reference sequence). The V gene end was trimmed by 3 bases and the J gene end by 4 bases; junction bases not matched to a gene: 8. The CDR3 is 14 amino acids. DNA for the CDR3: TGTGCCTGGAGCGTGACAGGGGTTGATTACGAGCAGTACTTC. Translated: CAWSVTGVDYEQYF.

V and J are TRBV18 and TRBJ2-1, with 14 bases that match TRBD2. Unmatched junction bases numbered 6, after V lost 3 bases and J lost 2 bases. CDR1 and CDR2 from the germline V gene are KGHSH and LQKENI. The CDR3 sequence is 18 residues long. Written as DNA, the CDR3 is TGTGCCAGCTCACCGACTAGCGGGGGGGCGGGCACCTACAATGAGCAGTTCTTC. Its protein is CASSPTSGGAGTYNEQFF.

The J gene is TRBJ2-7, the V gene TRBV21-1; no check of the table's D call, TRBD1, against the DNA was made. TRBV21-1 is noted as a pseudogene. The CDR3 contains 12 residues. CDR3 sequence: CASSQGIYEQYF. CDR3 sequence (DNA): TGTGCCAGCTCACAGGGGATCTACGAGCAGTACTTC.

CDR3 DNA: TGCGCCAGCAGCCCCTCGACAGGGGTCTACAATGAGCAGTTCTTC. Amino acids: CASSPSTGVYNEQFF. The chain couples TRBV5-1 to TRBJ2-1, with 8 bases matching TRBD1. The length of the CDR3 is 15 residues. V lost 4 bases, J lost 3 bases, and 6 bases stayed unmatched. Germline V gives CDR1 SGHRS, CDR2 YFSETQ.

The chain carries TRBV30 and TRBJ1-1, with 8 bases lining up with TRBD1. The J segment lost 4 bases and the V segment lost 3 bases, leaving 10 bases of the junction unmatched. The CDR3 covers 15 residues. In germline, CDR1 is GTSNPN, CDR2 SVGIG (reference sequence). CDR3: CAWRPPDRAGTEAFF. CDR3 sequence (DNA): TGTGCCTGGAGGCCCCCGGACAGGGCGGGCACTGAAGCTTTCTTT.

This chain links TRBV6-4 with TRBJ1-1; no firm D call. The V gene's germline CDR1 is MRHNA and CDR2 SNTAGT. The CDR3 is 13 amino acids. V lost 3 bases, J lost 1 base, and 6 bases lay in between. This CDR3 is CASSEFRNTEAFF. The CDR3 region has the DNA TGTGCCAGCAGTGAGTTCAGGAACACTGAAGCTTTCTTT.

This clone appeared once. CDR3 sequence reads: CASSVGPRTEDTILSNQPQHF. The DNA of the CDR3 is TGTGCCAGCAGCGTCGGCCCCCGGACGGAGGATACCATCTTAAGCAATCAGCCCCAGCATTTT. This chain connects TRBV6-2 or TRBV6-3 to TRBJ1-5; D unresolved. The length of the CDR3 is 21 residues. The V and J ends lost 6 bases and 1 base respectively, with 31 bases between them. Germline CDR1 MNHEY, CDR2 SVGEGT.

This clone was found a few times. The chain links TRBV6-5 to TRBJ1-5; 7 positions agree with TRBD1. Trimming removed 6 bases from V and 3 bases from J; junction bases left unmatched: 5. This CDR3 spans 14 amino acids. In germline, CDR1 is MNHEY, CDR2 SVGAGI. The CDR3 reads CASRSGTVNQPQHF. CDR3 DNA: TGTGCCAGCAGGTCCGGGACAGTCAATCAGCCCCAGCATTTT.

The J gene is TRBJ1-1, the V gene TRBV27, with D perhaps TRBD1 (5 bases). The germline V gene has CDR1 MNHEY and CDR2 SMNVEV (reference sequence). Trimming pared 5 bases from V and 4 bases from J, leaving 17 bases between. The CDR3 is made up of 15 amino acids. CDR3 protein: CASSPTHGGSTEAFF. CDR3 DNA sequence: TGTGCCAGCAGTCCGACGCATGGGGGGAGCACTGAAGCTTTCTTT.

The chain couples TRBV2 to TRBJ2-2; 9 nucleotides agree with TRBD1. Looked up from germline, CDR1 is SNHLY and CDR2 is FYNNEI. V shed 2 bases and J 2 bases; nucleotides not matched to a gene: 3. The CDR3 spans 16 residues. The CDR3 spells CASSEMGQGNTGELFF. DNA for the CDR3: TGTGCCAGCAGTGAAATGGGACAGGGAAACACCGGGGAGCTGTTTTTT.

V is TRBV3-1 (or the pseudogene TRBV3-2) and J is TRBJ2-1; 7 bases are a match to TRBD1. The junction had 12 bases not matched to a gene; V was cut back by 1 base and J by 0 bases. CDR3 length equals 19 residues. Germline-derived CDR1 and CDR2 are LGHDT and YNNKEL (reference sequence). The CDR3 loop is CASSQGPGQSQSSYNEQFF. The CDR3, as DNA: TGTGCCAGCAGCCAAGGACCGGGACAGAGTCAAAGCTCCTACAATGAGCAGTTCTTC.

V is TRBV3-1 (or the pseudogene TRBV3-2) and J is TRBJ2-2; 12 bases are shared with TRBD2. The CDR3 is 15 amino acids. The trim removed 5 bases at V and 7 bases at J, leaving 5 bases unmatched. Germline V gene data show CDR1 as LGHDT and CDR2 as YNNKEL (reference sequence). The CDR3 region has the DNA TGTGCCAGCAGCTCTAGCGGGAGGGCCTTCGGGGAGCTGTTTTTT. The encoded protein is CASSSSGRAFGELFF.

V and J are TRBV6-5 and TRBJ2-7; 8 bases are a match to TRBD2. This CDR3 region has 15 residues. Unmatched junction bases numbered 10, after V lost 6 bases and J lost 3 bases. The germline gives CDR1 MNHEY, CDR2 SVGAGI. The CDR3 loop reads CASRSLAGSSYEQYF. The DNA of the CDR3 is TGTGCCAGCAGGAGTTTAGCGGGAAGCAGCTACGAGCAGTACTTC.

The CDR3 DNA reads TGTGCCAGCAGCCATTCCCCCCGGGGGGAGTCTGGGGCCAACGTCCTGACTTTC. Translated: CASSHSPRGESGANVLTF. This rearrangement joins TRBV9 to TRBJ2-6; 7 positions match TRBD2. After removal of 4 bases from V and 1 base from J, the junction contained 11 bases not matched to a gene. The CDR3 has 18 residues. Germline V gene sequence: CDR1 SGDLS, CDR2 YYNGEE.

This rearrangement joins TRBV3-1 (or the pseudogene TRBV3-2) to TRBJ2-3; TRBD2 aligns across 11 bases. CDR3 size: 16 residues. CDR1 and CDR2 (germline): LGHDT, YNNKEL (reference sequence). The J segment lost 7 bases and the V segment lost 2 bases, leaving 8 bases of the junction unmatched. This chain's CDR3 is CASSQISGRARYTQYF. The CDR3 DNA reads as TGTGCCAGCAGCCAAATTAGCGGGAGGGCCCGCTATACGCAGTATTTT.

The V and J genes are TRBV4-1 and TRBJ1-1; a weak D match, TRBD1 (6 bases). This CDR3 has 14 residues. Germline CDR1 MGHRA, CDR2 YSYEKL. The V gene lost 4 bases and the J gene lost 4 bases, with 13 bases spanning the gap. The CDR3 here is CASSPTQGATEAFF. CDR3 DNA sequence: TGCGCCAGCAGCCCGACACAGGGCGCCACTGAAGCTTTCTTT.